Included here is one TCR beta chain sequence, with context. This receptor's antigen is unknown. No quality values exist for individual bases; no much larger clone is one base distant. This record belongs to a study of cytomegalovirus exposure and HLA in healthy donors (dated by TCRdb to 2016 to 2017). Describing the broader study: According to an earlier analysis of 587 of the donors, about 179 million T cells yielded roughly 110 million unique TCR beta sequences and about 300 Gb of sequence data. Roughly 5 DR-DQ haplotypes were handled as single units for association and clustering, since linkage in the cohort was strong. High-throughput TCR immunosequencing, statistical association of individual TCRs with disease status, and machine learning were combined to predict cytomegalovirus infection status. About 280 gigabases of sequencing data and 75 million to 85 million unique TCR sequences made up an early release that covered 500 to 650 HLA-typed donors. A later analysis re-analyzed previously published TCR beta repertoires from hundreds of donors and added high-resolution HLA genotyping to study TCR occurrence patterns. Of the roughly 400 genotyped donors, approximately 81% were placed in the genetic ancestry cluster associated with self-reported Caucasian donors. Across approximately 400 genotyped donors of the cohort, an average of about 220,000 unique TCR beta nucleotide sequences per donor were sequenced, and around 20% of those sequences were non-productive. Donor age, sex, ethnicity and CMV serostatus were compiled together with the repertoire data. The study was designed to test whether signatures of past pathogen exposure could be identified by cataloging public T cell receptors. Besides the first cohort of roughly 660 subjects, a separate validation cohort made up of around 120 different subjects was used. Every repertoire in the discovery cohort had been generated on one and the same sequencing platform. In a later genetic analysis, genome-wide SNP genotypes for about three fifths of the roughly 670 donors were used, and that subset was treated as a discovery cohort. Rather than drawing on any new phenotypic data, the later analysis identified candidate immune exposures from TCR beta sequences and the way those sequences occurred across donors. HLA typing included class I and class II loci at four-digit resolution. The T cell repertoires of some 700 subjects were profiled by immunosequencing and related to cytomegalovirus serostatus. An earlier analysis of 587 of the donors used high-throughput TCR beta sequencing to judge whether each TCR beta V gene segment behaved as functional or pseudogenic. Typing coverage varied by locus: roughly 629-630 donors for A, B, C, DRB1 and DQB1; approximately 560 for DQA1; some 610 for DPA1; 450 to 480 for DPB1.

The CDR3 runs 14 residues from the cysteine to the phenylalanine. Only the CDR3 DNA stays, 42 bases, in frame from base 1. The CDR1 and CDR2 encoded by the germline V gene are SGHVS and FNYEAQ. The junction shows trimming of 5 bases on V and 9 bases on J, plus 17 bases between the germline ends. Overall study results and their limits: In vitro tests confirmed that a few of the cytomegalovirus-associated TCR beta chains recognize cytomegalovirus antigens. A group of highly shared sequence variants was considered likely to be a technical artifact of the sequencing pipeline. The authors suggested that the approach could potentially be extended to other disease states and immunological phenotypes. A total of 164 TCR beta chains were listed by the study as associated with cytomegalovirus. In a later analysis, HLA-associated TCR beta chains were found to be more clonally expanded and to have lower generation probabilities than equally common non-associated chains. When HLA alleles, especially DR and DQ, strongly co-occurred, TCR associations were difficult to assign to individual alleles. According to a later analysis, most CMV-associated TCR beta chains appeared to be HLA-restricted, and the HLA associations seemed to be driven largely by CMV exposure. V-gene and J-gene trimming of TCR beta chains was associated with a missense DCLRE1C variant in a later genetic analysis, and the association was replicated in an independent cohort. Some IMGT-functional V segments, including TRBV6-2 and TRBV6-3, could not be distinguished by the 87-base-pair reads and were therefore excluded. Only TCR beta chains were sequenced in this cohort, and the absence of alpha or paired-chain data limited detectable features. Most TCR sequences were seen in very few donors, while some public TCRs were found in many individuals. The presence/absence analyses assumed that sequencing depth was roughly uniform across donors, and that assumption may not be true. Because HLA typing was unavailable for some donors at each locus, only the typed subset was used in association tests. In a later genetic analysis, fewer N-insertions in productive TCRs were reported among donors in an Asian-associated ancestry cluster than the roughly 700-donor mean. Cytomegalovirus status was reported to be diagnosed by the classifier with high specificity and sensitivity in both the original and validation cohorts. Correlated functional status among segregating V segments might reflect linkage disequilibrium, but an unknown experimental factor could not be ruled out. A further reported finding was that TCR beta sequences accurately predicted the HLA-A and HLA-B alleles for most subjects in the first cohort. Because counts were too low, seventeen rarely observed V segments, including chromosome 9 orphons, were excluded from the earlier analysis of fewer than 650 of the donors. In an earlier analysis of fewer than 750 of the donors, most TCR beta V segments were observed in productive rearrangements about 87% or about 30% of the time, broadly matching IMGT annotations. In a later analysis, several top co-occurrence clusters were reported to appear linked to parvovirus B19, influenza, CMV and Epstein-Barr virus. Immune exposure information for the cohort was limited to CMV serostatus. In a later analysis, the rate of TCR association differed among HLA loci, with DRB1 alleles having the most associated TCRs and HLA-C alleles having the fewest. At a false discovery rate of 0.05, a later analysis linked approximately 18,000 TCR beta sequences to specific HLA alleles.

The cohort comprised under 700 healthy bone marrow donors. At the time of sampling, every cohort member was nominally healthy, though immune exposures that went unrecorded were likely present. The donor tested CMV seronegative and was one of the 352 seronegative cohort members. A peripheral blood sample was provided by each donor, and peripheral blood mononuclear cells were used for TCR beta sequencing. Genomic DNA was extracted from the blood cell samples with the Qiagen DNeasy Blood Extraction Kit. To prepare the library, the immunoSEQ multiplex PCR assay was applied. For the multiplex PCR, a mixture combining 60 forward primers for TCR Vbeta segments and 13 reverse primers for TCR Jbeta segments was used. Amplification of the CDR3 region of rearranged TCR beta genes was performed with a multiplex PCR assay on genomic DNA. Amplified TCR beta libraries were sequenced as 87-base-pair reads on the Illumina HiSeq System. Processing in the source paper ran as follows. Across the 670 or so repertoires, a later analysis counted tens of millions of unique TCR beta chains, roughly 11 million of which were shared by at least two donors. Raw reads were error-corrected and collapsed into unique sequences with a nearest-neighbor algorithm that merged closely related sequences to remove PCR and sequencing errors. Alignment of CDR3 sequences to IMGT reference sequences was used to assign V, D and J gene segments. For a sequence to be retained, a match of at least six nucleotides to both a V gene segment and a J gene segment was required. Rearrangements were called productive when the CDR3 lacked stop codons and stayed in frame with V and J; all others were non-productive. CDR3 was defined by IMGT convention, running from the second conserved V-encoded cysteine to the conserved J-encoded phenylalanine. The earlier analysis of some 580 of the donors excluded any sequence lacking an unambiguous match to a single V gene segment. An earlier analysis of some 500 of the donors classified V segments as functional when productive rearrangements were above 56.7% and as segregating when the standard deviation between donors was above 5%. A statistical classification framework was built to diagnose cytomegalovirus status from the catalog of TCR beta chain sequences. A later analysis assigned V and J genes by comparing TCR nucleotide sequences with IMGT/GENE-DB human TR gene sequences. Using the TCRdist pipeline, a later analysis assigned CDR3 sequences along with most-parsimonious VDJ recombination scenarios. In a later analysis, each TCR beta chain was defined by its CDR3 amino acid sequence together with its V-gene family, and reads without a unique V-gene family were excluded. To address suspected cross-contamination and a sequencing artifact, a later analysis removed under 600 highly shared, low-generation-probability nucleotide sequences. In a later analysis, a clonal expansion index for each public chain was calculated from normalized within-repertoire ranks of inferred template counts. In a later analysis, generation probabilities were computed using a VDJ recombination model fitted to out-of-frame rearrangements, and the results were checked against IGoR. A later analysis scored TCR-TCR, TCR-HLA and TCR-CMV co-occurrence with hypergeometric tests, applying a repertoire-size bias correction to TCR pairs. A later analysis estimated false discovery rates by permuting HLA or CMV assignments 20 times. In a later analysis, co-occurring TCRs were grouped with DBSCAN, and TCRdist sequence similarity was added when clustering was performed within HLA-allele-positive subsets. Co-occurrence clustering excluded repertoires with fewer than 30,000 or more than 120,000 public chains, plus five with anomalous nucleotide sharing. TCRdb stores this immuneACCESS table with in-frame sequences only. Part of the clones is absent; in the studies checked, under half of the shortfall reflects unresolved V genes, and no reason is known for the rest. The V and J calls and clone size come from that table; D and trimming were worked out from the DNA. This sample holds about 120,000 clones; 82% were observed only once. The ten largest clones represent around 1.4% of the sample.

The sequence derives from a young woman in good health and CMV-seronegative. The receptor chain draws on TRBV7-6 and TRBJ1-5; a weak D assignment points to TRBD1 (6 bases agree). Sequences were obtained from PBMCs. The CDR3 reads as follows: CASSQRQAGGPQHF. The base sequence is TGTGCCAGCAGCCAAAGACAGGCGGGCGGGCCCCAGCATTTT.